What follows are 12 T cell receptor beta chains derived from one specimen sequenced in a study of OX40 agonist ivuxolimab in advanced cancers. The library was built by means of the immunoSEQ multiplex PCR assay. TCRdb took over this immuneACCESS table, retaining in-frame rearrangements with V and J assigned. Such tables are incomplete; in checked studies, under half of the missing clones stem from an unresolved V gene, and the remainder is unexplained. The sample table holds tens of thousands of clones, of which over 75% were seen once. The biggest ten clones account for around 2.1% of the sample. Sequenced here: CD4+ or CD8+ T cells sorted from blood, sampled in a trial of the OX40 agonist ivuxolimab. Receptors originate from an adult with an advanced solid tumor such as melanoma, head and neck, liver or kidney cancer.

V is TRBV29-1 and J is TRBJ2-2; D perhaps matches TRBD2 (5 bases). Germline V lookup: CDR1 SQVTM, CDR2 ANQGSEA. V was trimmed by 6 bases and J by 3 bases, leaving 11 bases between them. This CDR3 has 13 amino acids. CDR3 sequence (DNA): TGCAGCGTACCTAGCACTTACACCGGGGAGCTGTTTTTT. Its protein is CSVPSTYTGELFF.

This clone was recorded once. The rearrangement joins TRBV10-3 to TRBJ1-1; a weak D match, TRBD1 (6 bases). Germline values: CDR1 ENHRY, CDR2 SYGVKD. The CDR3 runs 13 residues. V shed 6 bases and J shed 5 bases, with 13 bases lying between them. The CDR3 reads CAIRGTGATEAFF. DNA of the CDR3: TGTGCCATCAGGGGTACGGGGGCGACTGAAGCTTTCTTT.

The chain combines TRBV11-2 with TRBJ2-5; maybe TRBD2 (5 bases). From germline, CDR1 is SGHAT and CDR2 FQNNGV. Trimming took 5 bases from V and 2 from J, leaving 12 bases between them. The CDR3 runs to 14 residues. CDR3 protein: CASSQTPGQETQYF. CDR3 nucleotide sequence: TGTGCCAGCAGCCAGACTCCGGGACAAGAGACCCAGTACTTC.

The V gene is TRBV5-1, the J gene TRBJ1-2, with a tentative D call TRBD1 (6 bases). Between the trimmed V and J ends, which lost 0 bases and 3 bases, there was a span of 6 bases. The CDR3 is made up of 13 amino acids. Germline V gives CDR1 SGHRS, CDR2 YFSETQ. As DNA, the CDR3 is TGCGCCAGCAGCTTGGGACAGGACTATGGCTACACCTTC. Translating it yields CASSLGQDYGYTF.

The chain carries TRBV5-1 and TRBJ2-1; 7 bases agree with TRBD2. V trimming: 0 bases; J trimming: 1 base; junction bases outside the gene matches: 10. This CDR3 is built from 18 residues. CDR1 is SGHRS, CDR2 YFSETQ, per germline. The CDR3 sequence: CASSLVQGGSTSYNEQFF. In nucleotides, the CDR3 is TGCGCCAGCAGCTTGGTTCAGGGCGGGAGCACTTCCTACAATGAGCAGTTCTTC.

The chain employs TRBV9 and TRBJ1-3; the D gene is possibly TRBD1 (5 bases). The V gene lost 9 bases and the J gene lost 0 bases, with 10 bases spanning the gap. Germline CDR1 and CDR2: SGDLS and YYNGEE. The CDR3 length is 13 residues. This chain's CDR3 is CAKRTLSGNTIYF. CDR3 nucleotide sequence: TGTGCCAAAAGGACACTCTCTGGAAACACCATATATTTT.

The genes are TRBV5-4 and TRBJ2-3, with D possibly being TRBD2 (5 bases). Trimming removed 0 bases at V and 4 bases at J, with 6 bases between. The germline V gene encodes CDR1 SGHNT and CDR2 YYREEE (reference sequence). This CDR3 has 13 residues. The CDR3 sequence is CASSLVGADTQYF. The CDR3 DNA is TGTGCCAGCAGCTTGGTGGGAGCAGATACGCAGTATTTT.

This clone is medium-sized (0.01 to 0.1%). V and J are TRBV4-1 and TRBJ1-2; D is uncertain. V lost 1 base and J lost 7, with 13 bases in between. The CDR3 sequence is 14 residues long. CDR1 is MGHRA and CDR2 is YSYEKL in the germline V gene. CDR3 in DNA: TGCGCCAGCAGCCAAGTTATTGTGTCTAGTGGCTACACCTTC. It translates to CASSQVIVSSGYTF.

In nucleotides, the CDR3 is TGTGCCAGCAGCCCTCTGGGACAGCCCCAAGAGACCCAGTACTTC. As protein: CASSPLGQPQETQYF. This chain links TRBV7-8 with TRBJ2-5; 7 bases map to TRBD1. J was trimmed by 1 base and V by 5 bases; bases with no gene match: 7. The CDR3 loop spans 15 amino acids. In germline, CDR1 is SGHVS, CDR2 FQNEAQ.

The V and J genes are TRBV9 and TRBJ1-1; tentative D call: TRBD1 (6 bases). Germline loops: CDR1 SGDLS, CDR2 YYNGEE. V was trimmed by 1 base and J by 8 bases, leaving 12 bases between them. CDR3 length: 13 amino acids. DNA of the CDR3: TGTGCCAGCAGCGTATGGGGAACAGGGGAAGCTTTCTTT. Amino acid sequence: CASSVWGTGEAFF. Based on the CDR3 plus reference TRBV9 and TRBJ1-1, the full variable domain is DSGVTQTPKHLITATGQRVTLRCSPRSGDLSVYWYQQSLDQGLQFLIQYYNGEERAKGNILERFSAQQFPDLHSELNLSSLELGDSALYFCASSVWGTGEAFFGQGTRLTVV.

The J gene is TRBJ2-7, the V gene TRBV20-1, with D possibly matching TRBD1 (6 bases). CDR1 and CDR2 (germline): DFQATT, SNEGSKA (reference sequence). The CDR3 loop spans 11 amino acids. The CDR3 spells CSGDNSYEQYF. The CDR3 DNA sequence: TGCAGCGGGGACAACTCCTACGAGCAGTACTTC.

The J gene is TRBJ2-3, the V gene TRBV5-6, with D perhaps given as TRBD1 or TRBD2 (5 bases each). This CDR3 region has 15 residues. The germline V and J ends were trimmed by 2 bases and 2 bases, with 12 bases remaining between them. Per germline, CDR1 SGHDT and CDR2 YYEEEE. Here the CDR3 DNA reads TGTGCCAGCAGCTTTGGCCCAGGGACCACAGATACGCAGTATTTT. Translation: CASSFGPGTTDTQYF.